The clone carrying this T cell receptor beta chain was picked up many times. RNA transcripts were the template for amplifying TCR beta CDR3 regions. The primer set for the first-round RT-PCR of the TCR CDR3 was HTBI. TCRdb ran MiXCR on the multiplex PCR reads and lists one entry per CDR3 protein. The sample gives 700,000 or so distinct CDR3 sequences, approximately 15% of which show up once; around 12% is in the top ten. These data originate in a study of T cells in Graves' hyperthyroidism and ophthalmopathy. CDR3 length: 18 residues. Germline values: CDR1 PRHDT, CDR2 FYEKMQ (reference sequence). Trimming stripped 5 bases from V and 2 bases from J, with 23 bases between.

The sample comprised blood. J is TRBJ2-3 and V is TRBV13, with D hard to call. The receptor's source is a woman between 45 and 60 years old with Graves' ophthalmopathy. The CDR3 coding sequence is TGTGCCAGCAGCCCCCTGACCGTTCGACAAGGTCCCACAGATACGCAGTATTTT. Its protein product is CASSPLTVRQGPTDTQYF.